The following is a T cell receptor (beta chain) sequence with its context. Quantitative barcoded 5'-RACE was used to prepare TCR beta libraries. MiXCR, applied by TCRdb to the 5' RACE reads, yields one record per CDR3 protein. The sample lists 350,000 or so distinct CDR3 sequences; roughly 14% were seen once. The data stem from a study of CD8 T cells in ankylosing spondylitis. CDR1 and CDR2 from the germline V gene are LNHDA and SQIVND (reference sequence). This CDR3 spans 14 amino acids. Deletions cut 3 bases from V and 3 bases from J, with 8 bases between. The chain couples TRBV19 to TRBJ2-2; D is undetermined. Sequencing used blood, either unsorted or a sorted T cell fraction (not recorded which). The receptor comes from a male donor with ankylosing spondylitis or in good health (not recorded which). CDR3 in DNA: TGTGCCAGTAGTATCCAAAGGGACACCGGGGAGCTGTTTTTT. Translating gives CASSIQRDTGELFF.